The 19 T cell receptor beta chains below come from one sample, sequenced in a study of blood T cell repertoires in COVID-19. Assay used: immunoSEQ multiplex PCR; TCRdb lists only in-frame clones, some missing. The sample contains under 300,000 clones, 70% to 85% of which appear only once. The sample was PBMCs or T cells enriched from blood (not recorded which). These receptor sequences come from a man aged 35-49 years who had recovered from COVID-19.

The chain recombines TRBV11-2 with TRBJ1-1; tentative D call: TRBD1 (6 bases). The CDR3 totals 13 residues. Germline assignment: CDR1 SGHAT and CDR2 FQNNGV. The ends were cut back, 5 bases at V and 3 bases at J, with 10 bases in the middle. This chain's CDR3 is CASSITGYTEAFF. CDR3 DNA: TGTGCCAGCAGCATTACAGGGTACACTGAAGCTTTCTTT.

Turning to this clone: The same CDR3 can be traced to other DNA sequences in this sample. The chain combines TRBV18 with TRBJ1-3; unclear D gene. From germline, CDR1 is KGHSH and CDR2 LQKENI. The CDR3 is 16 residues long. The V end was cut by 0 bases, the J end by 2 bases, with 11 bases between. The CDR3 DNA reads as TGTGCCAGCTCACCACCGACCGGGCGGGCTGGAAACACCATATATTTT. This translates into CASSPPTGRAGNTIYF.

This chain uses TRBV28 with TRBJ1-2, with D hard to call. CDR3 size: 14 residues. V gave up 3 bases and J gave up 4 bases, with 12 bases separating them. CDR1 and CDR2 from the germline V gene are MDHEN and SYDVKM. DNA of the CDR3: TGTGCCAGCAGTTTGGATCCTCGGGTCTATGGCTACACCTTC. Amino acid sequence: CASSLDPRVYGYTF.

The chain combines TRBV7-3 with TRBJ1-1; 9 nucleotides line up with TRBD1. Trimming took 5 bases from V and 4 from J; bases not matched to a gene: 5. The CDR3 is 14 amino acids. CDR1 SGHTA and CDR2 FQGTGA come from the germline V gene. CDR3 sequence reads: CASSPSDRGTEAFF. The CDR3 DNA follows: TGTGCCAGCAGCCCATCGGACAGGGGCACTGAAGCTTTCTTT.

This clone was detected ten times or more. The chain joins TRBV6-5 to TRBJ1-5, with unresolved D. Germline CDR1 and CDR2: MNHEY and SVGAGI. The CDR3 is 15 residues long. V gave up 6 bases and J gave up 2 bases, with 14 bases separating them. The CDR3 nucleotides are TGTGCCAGCAGCCCCTTGGTGGGCGGCAATCAGCCCCAGCATTTT. Its protein product is CASSPLVGGNQPQHF.

The chain uses TRBV28 and TRBJ2-5; 9 nucleotides match TRBD2. Germline CDR1 MDHEN, CDR2 SYDVKM. V gave up 5 bases and J gave up 1 base; unmatched junction bases: 5. The CDR3 contains 15 residues. The CDR3 DNA follows: TGTGCCAGCAGTGCACCGACTAGCGGCCAAGAGACCCAGTACTTC. Translated, it gives CASSAPTSGQETQYF.

V usage is TRBV18 and J usage is TRBJ2-2, with 9 bases lining up with TRBD1. Germline V gene lookup returns CDR1 KGHSH and CDR2 LQKENI. The CDR3 is 19 residues long. V was clipped by 2 bases and J by 5 bases; unmatched bases: 15. In DNA, the CDR3 is TGTGCCAGCTCACCAATATCTTTCAGGACAGGGGAAATGACCGGGGAGCTGTTTTTT. Its protein product is CASSPISFRTGEMTGELFF.

J is TRBJ1-3 and V is TRBV9, with D unclear. Germline-derived CDR1 and CDR2 are SGDLS and YYNGEE. This CDR3 comprises 14 residues. Between the trimmed V and J ends, which lost 4 bases and 0 bases, there was a span of 8 bases. The CDR3, as DNA: TGTGCCAGCAGCCCACAGATCTCTGGAAACACCATATATTTT. Its protein product is CASSPQISGNTIYF.

The rearrangement uses TRBV5-1 and TRBJ2-7; D perhaps matches TRBD2 (5 bases). Germline CDR1 reads SGHRS; CDR2 reads YFSETQ. CDR3 size: 14 residues. Between the trimmed V and J ends, which lost 2 bases and 2 bases, there was a span of 11 bases. The CDR3 loop is CASSFSGGTYEQYF. In DNA form, the CDR3 reads TGCGCCAGCAGCTTCAGCGGCGGTACCTACGAGCAGTACTTC.

The CDR3 sequence is CASSALGGSEQPQHF. As DNA, the CDR3 is TGTGCCAGCAGCGCCCTAGGTGGGTCAGAACAGCCCCAGCATTTT. This sequence joins TRBV7-9 and TRBJ1-5; D is uncertain. CDR1 is SEHNR and CDR2 is FQNEAQ in the germline V gene (reference sequence). Deletions cut 5 bases from V and 7 bases from J, with 18 bases between. The CDR3 is 15 residues long.

The chain combines TRBV27 with TRBJ2-7; 8 bases fit TRBD2. CDR1 and CDR2 from the germline V gene are MNHEY and SMNVEV (reference sequence). With V trimmed by 5 bases and J by 0 bases, 9 bases remained unmatched. The CDR3 runs 16 residues. CDR3 nucleotide sequence: TGTGCCAGCAGTGCCTCATTAGCGGGACGCTCCTACGAGCAGTACTTC. It encodes CASSASLAGRSYEQYF.

V gene TRBV27 combines with J gene TRBJ2-6, with no clear D. Germline lookup yields CDR1 MNHEY and CDR2 SMNVEV (reference sequence). V lost 6 bases and J lost 0, with 15 bases in between. This CDR3 comprises 17 residues. CDR3 DNA: TGTGCCAGCAGAATAACCCGACAAGTCTCTGGGGCCAACGTCCTGACTTTC. This codes for CASRITRQVSGANVLTF.

J is TRBJ1-1 and V is TRBV12-3 or TRBV12-4; unclear D gene. V was clipped by 5 bases and J by 2 bases, with 6 bases between them. This CDR3 comprises 12 residues. CDR3 in amino acids: CASSRDNTEAFF. Written as DNA, the CDR3 is TGTGCCAGCAGTAGAGATAACACTGAAGCTTTCTTT.

The genes are TRBV27 and TRBJ1-1; D is ambiguous. Deletions cut 10 bases from V and 0 bases from J, with 15 bases between. Germline assignment: CDR1 MNHEY and CDR2 SMNVEV (reference sequence). The CDR3 has 14 amino acids. CDR3: CATRTRAMNTEAFF. As DNA, the CDR3 is TGTGCCACCCGTACGCGGGCGATGAACACTGAAGCTTTCTTT.

This chain connects TRBV23-1 to TRBJ1-1; the D is unclear. TRBV23-1 counts as an open reading frame of uncertain function. V was shortened by 8 bases and J by 1 base, with 8 bases between the two germline ends. The CDR3 is made up of 12 amino acids. As DNA, the CDR3 is TGCGCCAGCGTACACCCGAACACTGAAGCTTTCTTT. This codes for CASVHPNTEAFF.

V is TRBV6-4 and J is TRBJ2-1, with TRBD1 identical over 11 bases. There are 17 residues in the CDR3. Looked up from germline, CDR1 is MRHNA and CDR2 is SNTAGT. The V segment lost 2 bases and the J segment 1 base; nucleotides outside the gene matches: 4. CDR3 region: CASSDGTGGSSYNEQFF. CDR3 DNA: TGTGCCAGCAGTGACGGGACAGGGGGGTCTTCCTACAATGAGCAGTTCTTC.

The gene calls are TRBV5-4 and TRBJ1-1; a weak D match, TRBD1 (6 bases). The CDR3 has 13 residues. V was clipped by 1 base and J by 4 bases, with 8 bases between them. In germline, CDR1 is SGHNT, CDR2 YYREEE (reference sequence). CDR3 nucleotides: TGTGCCAGCAGCTTGTCACAGGGCACTGAAGCTTTCTTT. Protein product: CASSLSQGTEAFF. Full variable domain (remainder filled in from reference TRBV5-4 and TRBJ1-1): ETGVTQSPTHLIKTRGQQVTLRCSSQSGHNTVSWYQQALGQGPQFIFQYYREEENGRGNFPPRFSGLQFPNYSSELNVNALELDDSALYLCASSLSQGTEAFFGQGTRLTVV.

The chain recombines TRBV21-1 with TRBJ2-1; TRBD1 is the table's D call, not checked against the DNA. TRBV21-1 is designated a pseudogene. The CDR3 sequence is 15 residues long. The CDR3 reads CASRCGGDPYNEQFF. The CDR3, as DNA: TGTGCCAGCAGGTGTGGGGGCGACCCCTACAATGAGCAGTTCTTC.

The rearrangement links TRBV10-3 to TRBJ1-6; the D gene is possibly TRBD1 (6 bases). The germline gives CDR1 ENHRY, CDR2 SYGVKD. The CDR3 covers 14 residues. Trimming shortened V by 6 bases and J by 5 bases, and 11 bases separated the two germline ends. CDR3: CAISLDRDNSPLHF. CDR3 DNA sequence: TGTGCCATCAGCTTGGACAGAGATAATTCACCCCTCCACTTT.